This TCR beta chain came from a study of metastatic and nonmetastatic thyroid tumors (dated by TCRdb to between 2020 and 2021). Regarding the research as a whole: Repertoires from peripheral blood and from tumor or nodule tissue samples of malignant and benign thyroid patients were compared.

A distance of 12 bases separates the germline ends of V and J, which lose 3 bases and 2 bases respectively. The germline V gene yields MDHEN for CDR1 and SYDVKM for CDR2. The CDR3 runs 15 amino acids, cysteine and phenylalanine included. Just the 45-base CDR3 DNA is kept, in frame starting at base 1. On the study overall, not on this receptor specifically: TCR beta diversity was reported as significantly higher in malignant tumors than in benign nodules, in both blood and tumor samples.

Concerning this clone: It lacks a known antigen. No base quality values were provided; no much bigger clone lies one nucleotide off.

None of the patients had been given any treatment before thyroid surgery. Patient clinical samples collected from about 2012 to 2019 were retrospectively analysed using T-cell receptor beta sequencing. The protocol used for the library was PCR. TCRdb records Illumina HiSeq 4000 as the sequencer. High-throughput sequencing was used to profile the CDR3 region of the TCR beta-chain in every patient. For the original study's pipeline: Drawing on CDR3 differences between clinicopathological groups, the researchers built a classifier meant to tell apart patients with distant-metastatic papillary thyroid cancer. The Shannon index was used to measure repertoire diversity, and the Morisita-Horn index was used to measure how similar tumor and blood repertoires were. TCRdb ran its own pipeline on the public reads, namely fastp trimming at Q25 and MiXCR clone calling, and kept in-frame beta chains. The V and J calls shown here were made by TCRdb, not taken from the authors' results. For this sample the table gives 4,700 or so clones, of which approximately 20% were detected only once. Around 9.6% of the sample comes from the top ten.

The rearrangement combines TRBV28 with TRBJ2-3; the best D guess is TRBD1, with 5 bases matching. The receptor comes from a male donor with papillary thyroid cancer or a benign thyroid nodule (not recorded which). Some clones in this sample may be carry-over from other donors' samples. The sequenced sample consisted of tumor tissue. In nucleotides, the sequence is TGTGCCAGCAGTTTGGTAGACAGATACACAGATACGCAGTATTTT. Its coded protein is CASSLVDRYTDTQYF.